This paragraph reports one T cell receptor beta chain. The antigen is not known. The sample is drawn from a study of cytomegalovirus exposure and HLA in healthy donors. About the study: A prior analysis found 117 million unique TCR beta sequences from roughly 180 million T cells.

Whole-study findings and limits: Follow-up analysis later connected one missense variant in DCLRE1C with trimming of TCR beta V- and J-genes.

In the PCR, 60 Vbeta and 13 Jbeta primers were used. The table came from immunoSEQ multiplex PCR; TCRdb's copy has only in-frame clones and leaves some out. The sample records fewer than 120,000 clones, around four fifths being singletons. The source is a man younger than 40 in good health and CMV-seropositive. Sequenced: PBMCs.

The CDR3 DNA reads as TGTGCCAGCAGCTTAGACTGGGTCGGGGCAGATACGCAGTATTTT. Its protein product is CASSLDWVGADTQYF. The chain recombines TRBV11-3 with TRBJ2-3; D is possibly TRBD2 (5 bases). Deletions cut 0 bases from V and 4 bases from J, with 11 bases between. The CDR3 consists of 15 residues. Germline lookup yields CDR1 SGHNT and CDR2 YENEEA.